The clone carrying this T cell receptor (beta chain) was recorded only once. Its antigen is unidentified. These data originate in a study of cytomegalovirus exposure and HLA in healthy donors. General study results and limits: The study flagged about 150 TCR beta chains as cytomegalovirus-associated. According to a subsequent analysis, TCR clusters from the first cohort were inclined to appear together in the 120 validation repertoires. The classifier reportedly diagnosed cytomegalovirus status with high specificity and sensitivity. Most TCR sequences proved rare, with some public TCRs found in many donors.

V was shortened by 5 bases and J by 2 bases, with 7 bases between the two germline ends. CDR1 LNHNV and CDR2 YYDKDF come from the germline V gene (reference sequence). The CDR3 sequence is 12 residues long. Profiling relied on immunoSEQ multiplex PCR, and the TCRdb table lists in-frame clones only, not all of them. Here the sample spans around 130,000 clones, more than 75% being singletons. The sequence was collected from a woman in her twenties or thirties in good health and CMV-seronegative. Sequencing used PBMCs. The V and J genes are TRBV15 and TRBJ2-7; D unresolved. The CDR3 DNA is TGTGCCACCAGCGGGCAGACCTACGAGCAGTACTTC. It encodes CATSGQTYEQYF. The full variable domain, completed using reference TRBV15 and TRBJ2-7, is DAMVIQNPRYQVTQFGKPVTLSCSQTLNHNVMYWYQQKSSQAPKLLFHYYDKDFNNEADTPDNFQSRRPNTSFCFLDIRSPGLGDTAMYLCATSGQTYEQYFGPGTRLTVT.